This T cell receptor (beta chain) was captured in a study of Graves' ophthalmopathy and Graves' hyperthyroidism. Study-level findings and limits: The study's model predicted ophthalmopathy progression at 70.59% sensitivity and approximately 72% specificity.

This clonotype was detected a few times. Antigen unknown. The authors defined stable hyperthyroidism as no ophthalmopathy within 18 months of follow-up. Exclusion applied to patients with other autoimmune diseases, uncontrolled infections, pregnancy or lactation. Out of about 10 ml of fresh peripheral blood, PBMCs were obtained. Using RNA transcripts, the TCR beta CDR3 regions were amplified. An opening RT-PCR round employed HTBI primers and preceded a second-round multiplex PCR. TCRdb passed the multiplex PCR reads through MiXCR, listing each CDR3 protein once. The repertoire holds a few hundred thousand distinct CDR3 sequences, with about 16% as singletons. Sample: peripheral blood. The sequence was collected from a young woman with stable Graves' hyperthyroidism.

The CDR3 DNA sequence: TGCGCCAGCAGCTTGGGGTCCCCACAGGGACCCCTCCACTTT. This codes for CASSLGSPQGPLHF. This chain links TRBV5-1 with TRBJ1-6, with a tentative D call TRBD1 (6 bases). V was trimmed by 0 bases and J by 12 bases, leaving 13 bases between them. Germline values: CDR1 SGHRS, CDR2 YFSETQ. This CDR3 region has 14 residues.